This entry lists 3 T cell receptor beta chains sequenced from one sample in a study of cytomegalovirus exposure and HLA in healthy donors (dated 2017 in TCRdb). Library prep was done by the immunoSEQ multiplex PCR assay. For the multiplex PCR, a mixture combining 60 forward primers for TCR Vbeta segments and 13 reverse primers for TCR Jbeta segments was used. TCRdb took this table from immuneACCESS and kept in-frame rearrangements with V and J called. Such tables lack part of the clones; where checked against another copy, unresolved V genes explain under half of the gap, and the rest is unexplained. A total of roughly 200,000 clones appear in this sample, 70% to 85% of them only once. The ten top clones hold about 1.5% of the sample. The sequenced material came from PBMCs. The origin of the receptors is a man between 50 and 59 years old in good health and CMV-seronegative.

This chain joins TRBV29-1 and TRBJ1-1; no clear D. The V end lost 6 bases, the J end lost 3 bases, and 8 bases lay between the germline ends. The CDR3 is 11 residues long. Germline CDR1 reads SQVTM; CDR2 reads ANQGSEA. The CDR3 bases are TGCAGCGTATACAGAGACACTGAAGCTTTCTTT. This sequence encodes CSVYRDTEAFF.

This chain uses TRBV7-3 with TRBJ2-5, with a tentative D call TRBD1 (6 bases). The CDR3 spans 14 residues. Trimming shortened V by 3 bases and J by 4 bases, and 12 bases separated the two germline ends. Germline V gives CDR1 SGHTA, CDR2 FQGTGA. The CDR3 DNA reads TGTGCCAGCAGCTTGACCGGACAGCGAGAGACCCAGTACTTC. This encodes CASSLTGQRETQYF.

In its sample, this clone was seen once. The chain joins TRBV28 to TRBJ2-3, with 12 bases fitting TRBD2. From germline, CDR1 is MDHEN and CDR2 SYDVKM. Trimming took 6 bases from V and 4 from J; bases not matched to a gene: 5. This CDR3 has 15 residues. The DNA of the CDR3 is TGTGCCAGCAGCTCTGGACTAGCGGGACCAGATACGCAGTATTTT. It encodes CASSSGLAGPDTQYF.